Listed below are T cell receptor beta chains from one sample, sequenced in a study of CD8+ T cells in alopecia areata. Repertoires were generated with immunoSEQ multiplex PCR, while TCRdb's copy carries only in-frame clones and drops some. The data hold about 7,400 clones, with around 60% observed a single time. The sample was skin, taken at week 4, from a patient treated with tofacitinib. The receptors here all came from a human donor with alopecia areata. CDR3s include the opening cysteine and the closing phenylalanine or tryptophan. D genes are given only for firm matches. Where a row states a size, it is once, few, many or the class of an expanded clone; other rows omit it.

TRBJ1-5 . . TRBV27 TGTGCCAGCAGTTTATGGGGTGGTAAGCCCCAGCATTTT CASSLWGGKPQHF
TRBJ1-6 . TRBD1 TRBV4-3 TGCGCCAGCAGCCAAGAATTCAGGGACAGGGCTAAGGAGGATTCACCCCTCCACTTT CASSQEFRDRAKEDSPLHF
TRBJ1-1 . . TRBV7-4 TGTGCCAGCAGCAGAAGCGGTGAAGCTTTCTTT CASSRSGEAFF
TRBJ2-7 medium-sized TRBD2 TRBV30 TGTGCCTGGACCCCAGCGGGGGTTTCCTACGAGCAGTACTTC CAWTPAGVSYEQYF
TRBJ2-7 medium-sized . TRBV2 TGTGCCAGCAATGGAGCGTTCTCCTACGAGCAGTACTTC CASNGAFSYEQYF
TRBJ2-7 . TRBD2 TRBV4-1 TGCGCCAGCAGCCAAGTGGGACTAGCGGGAGGGAGGACATACTACGAGCAGTACTTC CASSQVGLAGGRTYYEQYF
TRBJ2-7 few . TRBV19 TGTGCCAGTAGTATTTCACACGACAGTTCCTACTACGAGCAGTACTTC CASSISHDSSYYEQYF
TRBJ1-1 . TRBD1 TRBV14 TGTGCCAGCAGCCACTTGACAGGGTTTATGACTGAAGCTTTCTTT CASSHLTGFMTEAFF
TRBJ1-1 . . TRBV6-5 TGTGCCAGCAGTTACCCGGGTGGACAGCACACTGAAGCTTTCTTT CASSYPGGQHTEAFF
TRBJ1-1 . TRBD1 TRBV10-3 TGTGCCATCAGTTCCCCGGGACAGGGGAGCACTGAAGCTTTCTTT CAISSPGQGSTEAFF
TRBJ2-7 . . TRBV11-1 TGTGCCAGCAGCTTAGGCCGAGAAGGGCCGAACGAGCAGTACTTC CASSLGREGPNEQYF
TRBJ2-1 . . TRBV25-1 TGTGCCAGCAGCGATGACGGGAGTTTCAATGAGCAGTTCTTC CASSDDGSFNEQFF
TRBJ2-7 few . TRBV6-6 TGTGCCAGCAGTTACTCGATCGGACAGATCTACGAGCAGTACTTC CASSYSIGQIYEQYF
TRBJ2-7 . TRBD1 TRBV6-5 TGTGCCAGCAGGACCATCGGGACAGGAGCCTACGAGCAGTACTTC CASRTIGTGAYEQYF
TRBJ2-3 . TRBD2 TRBV28 TGTGCCAGCAGTTCAACTAGCGGGAGAATAGATACGCAGTATTTT CASSSTSGRIDTQYF
TRBJ2-7 . TRBD2 TRBV5-1 TGCGCCAGCAGCTCCACTAGCGGGACCTACGAGCAGTACTTC CASSSTSGTYEQYF
TRBJ2-7 few TRBD1 TRBV27 TGTGCCAGCAGTATCGATGGACAGGGGGCGAGCGAGCAGTACTTC CASSIDGQGASEQYF
TRBJ1-1 . . TRBV7-9 TGTGCCAGCAGCTTAAAGAACACTGAAGCTTTCTTT CASSLKNTEAFF
TRBJ2-2 few . TRBV7-7 TGTGCCAGCAGCTTAGACCCAACCTCCACCGGGGAGCTGTTTTTT CASSLDPTSTGELFF
TRBJ1-4 . . TRBV15 TGTGCCACCAGCAGAGGTTCTTGGGGGACATACTTGGAGGAAAAACTGTTTTTT CATSRGSWGTYLEEKLFF
TRBJ2-7 . . TRBV9 TGTGCCAGCAGCGGAGGACTCGGTCGGAACGAGCAGTACTTC CASSGGLGRNEQYF
TRBJ2-3 . TRBD1 TRBV18 TGTGCCAGCTCACCCCGAGACCGGGACAGACGAGGAGATACGCAGTATTTT CASSPRDRDRRGDTQYF
TRBJ2-1 . . TRBV10-3 TGTGCCATCATTACCACGCAGGGCGGTGAGCAGTTCTTC CAIITTQGGEQFF
TRBJ2-7 few . TRBV20-1 TGCAGTGCTATATCTGTACGGATAAGCCTATTC CSAISVRISLF
TRBJ2-1 few . TRBV4-2 TGTGCCAGCAGCCAAGTGAGAGTAGAGCCCAATGAGCAGTTCTTC CASSQVRVEPNEQFF
TRBJ1-2 . . TRBV11-1 TGTGCCAGCAGCCCAGACGGACCTTTCTATGGCTACACCTTC CASSPDGPFYGYTF
TRBJ1-2 . . TRBV5-1 TGCGCCAGCAGCTCCCTTGAGACAGGCTATGGCTACACCTTC CASSSLETGYGYTF
TRBJ2-1 medium-sized . TRBV6-5 TGTGCCAGCAGTTACCTTCTAGAGGGCGATGAGCAGTTCTTC CASSYLLEGDEQFF
TRBJ2-7 . . TRBV5-1 TGCGCCAGCAGCCGAGGGACCAGCGGGTACGAGCAGTACTTC CASSRGTSGYEQYF
TRBJ1-1 few . TRBV5-1 TGCGCCAGCAGCCCGACAGGTGCGGACACTGAAGCTTTCTTT CASSPTGADTEAFF
TRBJ2-5 . TRBD2 TRBV11-2 TGTGCCAGCAGCCGGACTAGCGGGAGGCCCGAAGAGACCCAGTACTTC CASSRTSGRPEETQYF
TRBJ2-7 few . TRBV7-2 TGTGCCAGCAGCTTAGGGCAGATCTACGAGCAGTACTTC CASSLGQIYEQYF
TRBJ2-1 few . TRBV2 TGTGCCAGCAGCTTCGGCCGCAATGAGCAGTTCTTC CASSFGRNEQFF
TRBJ1-4 . . TRBV7-9 TGTGCCAGCAGCTTAGACAATAGGGGGACTCTGTTTTTT CASSLDNRGTLFF
TRBJ2-6 . . TRBV7-3 TGTGCCAGCAGCTTAACGGGAACTGGGGCCAACGTCCTGACTTTC CASSLTGTGANVLTF
TRBJ2-7 once TRBD1 TRBV19 TGTGCCAGTAGTATATCCGGACAGGGTACCTACGAGCAGTACTTC CASSISGQGTYEQYF
TRBJ1-3 once . TRBV18 TGTGCCAGCTCACCACCGGGGGTACGCCATGGGAACACCATATATTTT CASSPPGVRHGNTIYF
TRBJ2-2 few . TRBV7-9 TGTGCCAGCAGCACCGACAGAACCGGGGAGCTGTTTTTT CASSTDRTGELFF
TRBJ2-5 . . TRBV6-1 TGTGCCAGCAGTTCTCTCACGGGCCGGCGGGGGACCCAGTACTTC CASSSLTGRRGTQYF
TRBJ2-1 . . TRBV7-9 TGTGCCAGCAGCTTAGAGGCCCGGCGGAAGAATGAGCAGTTCTTC CASSLEARRKNEQFF
TRBJ1-5 once . TRBV5-8 TGTGCCAGCAGCGTCAAGCGGGGCCGTTATAGCAATCAGCCCCAGCATTTT CASSVKRGRYSNQPQHF
TRBJ1-1 . . TRBV5-1 TGCGCCAGCAGCTTGGGGCGTAACACTGAAGCTTTCTTT CASSLGRNTEAFF
TRBJ1-5 . . TRBV7-6 TGTGCCAGCAGCTTAGCCCGGTATCAGCCCCAGCATTTT CASSLARYQPQHF
TRBJ2-5 few . TRBV20-1 TGCAGTGGGTCCCCTAAAGAGACCCAGTACTTC CSGSPKETQYF
TRBJ2-3 . TRBD2 TRBV7-3 TGTGCCAGCAGCTTGACGGGACTAGCGGGGGAAGATACGCAGTATTTT CASSLTGLAGEDTQYF
TRBJ2-7 . TRBD2 TRBV7-2 TGTGCCAGCAGTAATTCGGGGGGCTACGAGCAGTACTTC CASSNSGGYEQYF
TRBJ2-2 . TRBD1 TRBV5-6 TGTGCCAGCAGCCCATTGACAGGGGTCACCGGGGAGCTGTTTTTT CASSPLTGVTGELFF